This T cell receptor beta chain derives from a study of Ad26.COV2.S vaccination and SARS-CoV-2 variants. Sequencing was performed with immunoSEQ multiplex PCR; in TCRdb, only in-frame clones are kept and a portion is missing. Among about 420,000 clones listed, around nine tenths were seen once. As to treatment: some 19 received Ad26.COV2.S at low or high dose, single or two shots; a few received placebo; per-sample allocation not given. Sampling took place 63 days after the first vaccine or placebo injection. An Ad26 vector that expressed Wuhan-strain SARS-CoV-2 spike constituted the vaccine. The CDR3 is made up of 12 amino acids. Looked up from germline, CDR1 is SGHRS and CDR2 is YFSETQ. The V and J ends lost 5 bases and 1 base respectively, with 5 bases between them.

The rearrangement uses TRBV5-1 and TRBJ2-3; D ambiguous. The clonotype originates from a person between 18 and 65 years old who received the Ad26.COV2.S COVID-19 vaccine or a placebo. The specimen was peripheral blood, collected in a trial of Ad26.COV2.S vaccine versus placebo. The CDR3 coding sequence is TGCGCCAGCAGACCTCGCACAGATACGCAGTATTTT. Its translation is CASRPRTDTQYF. Using reference TRBV5-1 and TRBJ2-3 for the parts outside the CDR3, the full variable domain is KAGVTQTPRYLIKTRGQQVTLSCSPISGHRSVSWYQQTPGQGLQFLFEYFSETQRNKGNFPGRFSGRQFSNSRSEMNVSTLELGDSALYLCASRPRTDTQYFGPGTRLTVL.